Included here is one T cell receptor beta chain sequence, with context. This specimen belongs to a study of blood T cell repertoires in COVID-19. Study context: Specimens from acute and convalescent COVID-19 originated in the United States, Italy and Spain. Sources were T cells, B-cell-depleted T cells, or PBMCs; the material itself was cDNA or gDNA.

The CDR3 consists of 12 residues. The germline V and J ends were trimmed by 1 base and 10 bases, with 8 bases remaining between them. In the authors' workflow: Reference gene primer amplification yielded estimated nucleated cell counts. The method was immunoSEQ multiplex PCR; TCRdb's version includes in-frame clones alone and lacks a portion of them. That table gives V, J and clone size, and the DNA gave D and trimming. The repertoire holds just over 650,000 clones, with 80% to 90% as singletons. The sequence came from a woman aged 18-29 years with acute or convalescent COVID-19. The J gene is TRBJ1-5, the V gene TRBV12-3 or TRBV12-4, with D unresolved. The sequencing input was peripheral blood. The CDR3 DNA sequence: TGTGCCAGCAGTTTAGGGCCCTCTCCCCAGCATTTT. Translating gives CASSLGPSPQHF.